What follows are 6 T cell receptor beta chains derived from one specimen sequenced in a study of T-cell reconstitution after alpha-beta-depleted transplantation in children. Using unique molecular identifiers, the investigators prepared the TCRbeta library. TCRdb re-called the PCR reads through MiXCR, storing one row per CDR3 protein. Among more than 3,000 distinct CDR3 sequences listed, over 20% were seen once. The starting material was PBMCs, mostly from graft donor cells, obtained 60 days after TCRalphabeta/CD19-depleted stem cell transplant. These receptors originate from a male patient under 10 years old who had a stem cell transplant for acute lymphoblastic leukemia, so the T cells may come from the graft donor.

In its sample, this clonotype ranks as medium-sized. The V gene is TRBV7-9, the J gene TRBJ2-5; D gene ambiguous. The CDR3 is made up of 14 amino acids. The V and J ends lost 1 base and 5 bases respectively, with 11 bases between them. The V gene's germline CDR1 is SEHNR and CDR2 FQNEAQ (reference sequence). The CDR3 nucleotides are TGTGCCAGCAGCTTAGGGGGTAATTGGGAGACCCAGTACTTC. Protein sequence: CASSLGGNWETQYF.

This clonotype has a count of ten or more. This likely comes from a read error, as the CDR3 has no conserved phenylalanine or tryptophan at its end. The DNA is left out, because the CDR3 cannot be placed on it with certainty; the CDR3 is given as TCRdb lists it. The rearrangement joins TRBV7-9 to TRBJ2-5; whether TRBD1, the table's D call, matches the DNA was not checked. From its first to its last residue, the CDR3 has 17 amino acids. The V gene's germline CDR1 is SEHNR and CDR2 FQNEAQ (reference sequence). The CDR3 reads CASSPYGQSRGDPVLRS.

This clonotype was counted only a few times. The V gene is TRBV30, the J gene TRBJ2-7; 7 positions agree with TRBD1. The CDR3 is made up of 13 amino acids. Per germline, CDR1 GTSNPN and CDR2 SVGIG (reference sequence). The V gene end was trimmed by 8 bases and the J gene end by 1 base; junction bases not matched to a gene: 8. CDR3 bases: TGTGCCCACGTACAGGGGCCTTCCTACGAGCAGTACTTC. Translation gives CAHVQGPSYEQYF.

This clonotype was detected ten times or more. This rearrangement joins TRBV7-9 to TRBJ2-2; D is unresolved. V lost 10 bases and J 6 bases, leaving 12 bases between the germline ends. The CDR3 is 12 amino acids. Germline V gene lookup returns CDR1 SEHNR and CDR2 FQNEAQ (reference sequence). The CDR3 sequence: CAIKYRAGELFF. CDR3 DNA sequence: TGTGCCATCAAGTACCGGGCCGGGGAGCTGTTTTTT.

Judged by abundance, this clonotype is medium-sized. The CDR3 region has the DNA TGTGCCAGCAGCTCCGGAGCGGGGGAAGAGACCCAGTACTTC. Translating it yields CASSSGAGEETQYF. The rearrangement joins TRBV28 to TRBJ2-5, with TRBD2 matching 8 bases. The CDR3 sequence is 14 residues long. V lost 6 bases and J lost 3; bases outside the gene matches: 6. Germline CDR1 is MDHEN and CDR2 is SYDVKM.

The sample holds many counts of this clonotype. V usage is TRBV7-9 and J usage is TRBJ1-6, with TRBD1 as a possible D gene (5 bases). Germline loops: CDR1 SEHNR, CDR2 FQNEAQ (reference sequence). The CDR3 loop spans 13 amino acids. V lost 1 base and J lost 13, with 11 bases in between. This CDR3 is CASSLVRGVPLHF. In DNA, the CDR3 is TGTGCCAGCAGCTTAGTACGGGGGGTTCCCCTCCACTTT.